The entry below gives a single T cell receptor beta chain sequence along with its context. This entry comes from a study of shared clonotypes between healthy human individuals. The junction had 5 bases not matched to a gene; V was cut back by 3 bases and J by 4 bases. Looked up from germline, CDR1 is SGHAT and CDR2 is FQNNGV. The CDR3 has 14 residues. Profiled with immunoSEQ multiplex PCR; TCRdb holds only in-frame clones, not every one. The repertoire holds roughly 2 million clones, with roughly 95% as singletons. Material: naive CD4+ T cells sorted from blood. Sample subset: CD45RA+ positively selected. The clonotype was recovered from a man aged 18 to 30 in good health. V and J are TRBV11-2 and TRBJ2-5; 7 nucleotides match TRBD2. The CDR3 is CASSFGGRGETQYF. As DNA, the CDR3 is TGTGCCAGCAGCTTTGGCGGGAGAGGAGAGACCCAGTACTTC.